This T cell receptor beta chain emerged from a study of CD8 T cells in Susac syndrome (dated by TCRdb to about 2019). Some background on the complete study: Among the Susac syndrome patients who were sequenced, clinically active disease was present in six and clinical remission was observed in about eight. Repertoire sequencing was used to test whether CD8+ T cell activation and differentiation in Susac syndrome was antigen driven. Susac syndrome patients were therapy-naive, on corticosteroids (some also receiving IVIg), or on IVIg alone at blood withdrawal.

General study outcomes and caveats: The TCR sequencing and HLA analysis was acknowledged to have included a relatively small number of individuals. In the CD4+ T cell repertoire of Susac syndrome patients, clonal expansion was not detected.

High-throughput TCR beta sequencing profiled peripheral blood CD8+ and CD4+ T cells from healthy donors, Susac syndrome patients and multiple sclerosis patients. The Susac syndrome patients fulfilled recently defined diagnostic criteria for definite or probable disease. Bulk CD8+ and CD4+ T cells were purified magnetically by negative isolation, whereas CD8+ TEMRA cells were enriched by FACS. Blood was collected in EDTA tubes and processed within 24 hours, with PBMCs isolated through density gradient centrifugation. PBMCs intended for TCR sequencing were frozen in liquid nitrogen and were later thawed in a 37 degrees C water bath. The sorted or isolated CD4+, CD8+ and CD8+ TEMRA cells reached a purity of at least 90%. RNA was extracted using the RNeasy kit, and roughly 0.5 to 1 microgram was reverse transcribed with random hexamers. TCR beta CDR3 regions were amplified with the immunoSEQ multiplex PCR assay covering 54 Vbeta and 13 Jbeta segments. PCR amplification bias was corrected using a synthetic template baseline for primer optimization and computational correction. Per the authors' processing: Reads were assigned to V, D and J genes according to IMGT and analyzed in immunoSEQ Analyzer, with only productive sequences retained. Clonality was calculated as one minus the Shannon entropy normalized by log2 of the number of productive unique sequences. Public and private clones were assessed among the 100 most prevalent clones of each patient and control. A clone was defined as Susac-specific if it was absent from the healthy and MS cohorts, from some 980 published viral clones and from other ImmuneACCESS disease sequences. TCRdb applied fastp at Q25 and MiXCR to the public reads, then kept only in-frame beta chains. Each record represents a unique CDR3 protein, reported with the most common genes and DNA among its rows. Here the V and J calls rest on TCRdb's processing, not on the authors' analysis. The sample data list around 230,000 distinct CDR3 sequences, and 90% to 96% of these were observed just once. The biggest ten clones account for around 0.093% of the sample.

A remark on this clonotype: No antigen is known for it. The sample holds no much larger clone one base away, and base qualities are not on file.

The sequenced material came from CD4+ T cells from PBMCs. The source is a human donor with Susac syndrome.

CDR3 sequence: CASSVGLPTDYGYTF. The nucleotide sequence reads TGTGCCAGCAGCGTAGGTTTGCCGACCGACTATGGCTACACCTTC. This receptor chain uses TRBV9 and TRBJ1-2, with no D gene named confidently. Taken from the germline V gene, the CDR1 and CDR2 loops are SGDLS and YYNGEE. V was cut back by 0 bases and J by 3 bases, leaving a gap of 12 bases between them. The CDR3 numbers 15 residues from cysteine through phenylalanine. Only CDR3 DNA remains: 45 bases, in frame from the first base.